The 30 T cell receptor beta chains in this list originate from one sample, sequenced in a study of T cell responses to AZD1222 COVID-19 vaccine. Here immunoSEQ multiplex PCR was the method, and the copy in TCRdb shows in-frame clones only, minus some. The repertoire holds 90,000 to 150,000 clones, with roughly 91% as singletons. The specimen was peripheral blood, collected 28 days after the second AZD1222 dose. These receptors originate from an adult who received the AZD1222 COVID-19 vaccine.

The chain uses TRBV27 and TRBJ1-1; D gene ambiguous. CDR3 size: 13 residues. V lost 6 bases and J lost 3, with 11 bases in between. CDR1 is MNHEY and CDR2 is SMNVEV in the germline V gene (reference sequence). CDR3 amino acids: CASRRWEHTEAFF. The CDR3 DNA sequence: TGTGCCAGCAGGCGGTGGGAGCACACTGAAGCTTTCTTT.

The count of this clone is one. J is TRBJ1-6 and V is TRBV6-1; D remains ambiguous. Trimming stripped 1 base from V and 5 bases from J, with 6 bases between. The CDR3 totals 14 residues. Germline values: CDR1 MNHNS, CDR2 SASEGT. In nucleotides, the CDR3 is TGTGCCAGCAGTGAAGTACAGAATAATTCACCCCTCCACTTT. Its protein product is CASSEVQNNSPLHF.

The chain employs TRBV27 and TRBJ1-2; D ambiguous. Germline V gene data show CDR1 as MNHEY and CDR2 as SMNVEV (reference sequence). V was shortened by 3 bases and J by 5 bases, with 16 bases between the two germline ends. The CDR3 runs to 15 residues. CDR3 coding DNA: TGTGCCAGCAGTTTTTCCCCGGCGCGCCTGTATGGCTACACCTTC. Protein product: CASSFSPARLYGYTF.

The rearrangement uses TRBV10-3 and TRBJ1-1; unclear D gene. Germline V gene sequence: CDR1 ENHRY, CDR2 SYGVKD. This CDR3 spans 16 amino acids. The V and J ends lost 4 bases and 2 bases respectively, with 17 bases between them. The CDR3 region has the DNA TGTGCCATCAGTGGGGCCTTCGGGCAGATCAACACTGAAGCTTTCTTT. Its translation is CAISGAFGQINTEAFF.

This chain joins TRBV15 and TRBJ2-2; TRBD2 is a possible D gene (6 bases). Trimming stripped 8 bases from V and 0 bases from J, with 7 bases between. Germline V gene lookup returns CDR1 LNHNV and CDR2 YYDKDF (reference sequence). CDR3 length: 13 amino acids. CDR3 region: CATGLTNTGELFF. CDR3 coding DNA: TGTGCCACCGGACTAACGAACACCGGGGAGCTGTTTTTT.

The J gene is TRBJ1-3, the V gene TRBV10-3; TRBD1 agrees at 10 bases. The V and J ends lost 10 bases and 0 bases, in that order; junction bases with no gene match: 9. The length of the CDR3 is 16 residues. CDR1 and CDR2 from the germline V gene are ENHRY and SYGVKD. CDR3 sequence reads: CATRDRGPNSGNTIYF. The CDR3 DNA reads TGTGCCACCCGGGACAGGGGTCCCAACTCTGGAAACACCATATATTTT.

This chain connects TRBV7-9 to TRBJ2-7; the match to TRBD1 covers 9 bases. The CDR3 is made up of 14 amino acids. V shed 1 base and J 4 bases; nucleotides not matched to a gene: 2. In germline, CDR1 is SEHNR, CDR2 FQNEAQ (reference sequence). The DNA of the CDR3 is TGTGCCAGCAGCTTAGTCGGACAGGGGTACGAGCAGTACTTC. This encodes CASSLVGQGYEQYF. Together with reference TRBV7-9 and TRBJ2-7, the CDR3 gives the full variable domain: DTGVSQNPRHKITKRGQNVTFRCDPISEHNRLYWYRQTLGQGPEFLTYFQNEAQLEKSRLLSDRFSAERPKGSFSTLEIQRTEQGDSAMYLCASSLVGQGYEQYFGPGTRLTVT.

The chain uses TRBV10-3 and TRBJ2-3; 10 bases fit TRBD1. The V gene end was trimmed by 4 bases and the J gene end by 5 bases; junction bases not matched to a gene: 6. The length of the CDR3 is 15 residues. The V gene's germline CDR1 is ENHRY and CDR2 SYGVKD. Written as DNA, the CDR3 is TGTGCCATCAGTGCCCCGGGACAGGGGATAGATACGCAGTATTTT. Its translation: CAISAPGQGIDTQYF.

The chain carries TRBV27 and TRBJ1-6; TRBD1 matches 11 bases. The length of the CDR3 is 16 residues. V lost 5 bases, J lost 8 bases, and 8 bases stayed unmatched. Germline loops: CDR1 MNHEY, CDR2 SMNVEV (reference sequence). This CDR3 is CASSPWTGGSDSPLHF. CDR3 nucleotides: TGTGCCAGCAGTCCCTGGACAGGGGGCTCGGATTCACCCCTCCACTTT.

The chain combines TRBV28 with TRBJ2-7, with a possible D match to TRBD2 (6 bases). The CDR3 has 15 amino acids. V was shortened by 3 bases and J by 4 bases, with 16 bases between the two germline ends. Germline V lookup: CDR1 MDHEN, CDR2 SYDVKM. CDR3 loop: CASSFTSAGIYEQYF. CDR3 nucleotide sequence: TGTGCCAGCAGTTTTACATCGGCGGGAATATACGAGCAGTACTTC.

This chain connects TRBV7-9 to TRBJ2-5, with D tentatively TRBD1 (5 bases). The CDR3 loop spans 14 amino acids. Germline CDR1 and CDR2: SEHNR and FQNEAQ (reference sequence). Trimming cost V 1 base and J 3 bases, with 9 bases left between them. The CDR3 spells CASSLDIREETQYF. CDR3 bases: TGTGCCAGCAGCTTAGATATCAGGGAAGAGACCCAGTACTTC.

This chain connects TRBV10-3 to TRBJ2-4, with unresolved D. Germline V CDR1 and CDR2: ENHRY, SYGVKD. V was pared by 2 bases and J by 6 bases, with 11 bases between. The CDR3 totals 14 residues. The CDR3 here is CAISEILDPNIQYF. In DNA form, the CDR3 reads TGTGCCATCAGTGAGATCTTAGACCCAAACATTCAGTACTTC.

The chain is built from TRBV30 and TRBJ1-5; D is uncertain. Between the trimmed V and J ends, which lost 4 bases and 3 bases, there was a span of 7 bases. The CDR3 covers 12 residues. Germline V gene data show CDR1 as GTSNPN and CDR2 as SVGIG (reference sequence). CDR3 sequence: CAWNIVNQPQHF. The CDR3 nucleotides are TGTGCCTGGAACATAGTCAATCAGCCCCAGCATTTT.

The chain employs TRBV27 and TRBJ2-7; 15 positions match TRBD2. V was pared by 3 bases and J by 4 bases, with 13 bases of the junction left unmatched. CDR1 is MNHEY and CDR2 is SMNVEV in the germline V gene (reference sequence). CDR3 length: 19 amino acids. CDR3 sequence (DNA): TGTGCCAGCAGTTTTACCCACCCGGGGACTAGCGGGAGGTGGTACGAGCAGTACTTC. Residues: CASSFTHPGTSGRWYEQYF.

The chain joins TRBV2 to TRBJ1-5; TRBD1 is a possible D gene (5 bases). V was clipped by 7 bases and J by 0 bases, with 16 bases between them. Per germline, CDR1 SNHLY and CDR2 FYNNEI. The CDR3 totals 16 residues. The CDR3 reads CASTDRGPYSNQPQHF. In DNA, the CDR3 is TGTGCCAGCACCGACAGAGGACCCTATAGCAATCAGCCCCAGCATTTT.

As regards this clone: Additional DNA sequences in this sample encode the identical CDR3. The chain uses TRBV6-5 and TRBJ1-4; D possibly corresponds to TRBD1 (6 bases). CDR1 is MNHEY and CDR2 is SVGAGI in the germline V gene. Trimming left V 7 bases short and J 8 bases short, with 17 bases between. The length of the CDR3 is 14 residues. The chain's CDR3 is CASTDAGGREKLFF. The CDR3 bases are TGTGCCAGCACAGATGCTGGGGGGCGCGAAAAACTGTTTTTT.

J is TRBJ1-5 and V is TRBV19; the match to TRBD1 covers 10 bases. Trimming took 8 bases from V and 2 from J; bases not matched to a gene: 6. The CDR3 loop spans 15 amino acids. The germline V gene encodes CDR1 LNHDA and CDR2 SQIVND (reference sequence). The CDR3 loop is CASRQGAHGNQPQHF. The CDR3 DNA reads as TGTGCCAGTCGACAGGGGGCTCATGGCAATCAGCCCCAGCATTTT.

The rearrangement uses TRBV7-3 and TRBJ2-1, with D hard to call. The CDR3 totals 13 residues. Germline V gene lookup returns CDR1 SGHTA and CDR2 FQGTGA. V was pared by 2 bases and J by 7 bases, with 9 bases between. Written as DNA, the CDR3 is TGTGCCAGCAGCTTAGGCGGCTCTAATGAGCAGTTCTTC. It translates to CASSLGGSNEQFF.

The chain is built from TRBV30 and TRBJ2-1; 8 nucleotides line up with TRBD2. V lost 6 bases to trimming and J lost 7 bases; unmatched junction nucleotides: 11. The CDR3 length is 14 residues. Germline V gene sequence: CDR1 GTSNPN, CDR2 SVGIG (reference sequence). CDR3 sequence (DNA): TGTGCCTGCTCGCTTAGCGGGAACTGGAATGAGCAGTTCTTC. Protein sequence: CACSLSGNWNEQFF. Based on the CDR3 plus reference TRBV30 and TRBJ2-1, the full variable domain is SQTIHQWPATLVQPVGSPLSLECTVEGTSNPNLYWYRQAAGRGLQLLFYSVGIGQISSEVPQNLSASRPQDRQFILSSKKLLLSDSGFYLCACSLSGNWNEQFFGPGTRLTVL.

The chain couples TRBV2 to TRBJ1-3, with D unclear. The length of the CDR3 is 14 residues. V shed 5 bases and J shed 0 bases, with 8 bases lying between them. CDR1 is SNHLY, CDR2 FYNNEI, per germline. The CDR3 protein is CASSLSNSGNTIYF. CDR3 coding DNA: TGTGCCAGCAGTCTTTCCAACTCTGGAAACACCATATATTTT.

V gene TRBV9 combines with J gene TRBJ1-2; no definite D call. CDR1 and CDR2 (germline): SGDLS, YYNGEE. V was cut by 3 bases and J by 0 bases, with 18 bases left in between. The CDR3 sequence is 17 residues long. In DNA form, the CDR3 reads TGTGCCAGCAGCGCGCGGACCAGTCCAGGAACTAACTATGGCTACACCTTC. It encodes CASSARTSPGTNYGYTF.

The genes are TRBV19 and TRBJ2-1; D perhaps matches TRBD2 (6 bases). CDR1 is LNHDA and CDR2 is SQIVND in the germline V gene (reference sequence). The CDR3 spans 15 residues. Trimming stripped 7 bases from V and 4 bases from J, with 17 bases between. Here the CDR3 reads CASMVTGTLYNEQFF. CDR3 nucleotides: TGTGCCAGTATGGTAACCGGGACTCTTTACAATGAGCAGTTCTTC.

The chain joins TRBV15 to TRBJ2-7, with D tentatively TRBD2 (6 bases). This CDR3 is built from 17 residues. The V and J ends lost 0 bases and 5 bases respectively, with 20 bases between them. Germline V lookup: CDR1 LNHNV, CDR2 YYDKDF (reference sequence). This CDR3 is CATSRDTAAGRWDEQYF. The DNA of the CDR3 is TGTGCCACCAGCAGAGATACAGCGGCGGGGCGTTGGGACGAGCAGTACTTC.

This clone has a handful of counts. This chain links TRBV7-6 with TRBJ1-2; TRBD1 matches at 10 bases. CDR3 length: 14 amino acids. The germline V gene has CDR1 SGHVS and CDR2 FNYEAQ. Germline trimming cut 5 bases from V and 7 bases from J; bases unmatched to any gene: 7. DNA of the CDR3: TGTGCCAGCAGCCCCGGACAGGGGGTTGGTGGCTACACCTTC. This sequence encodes CASSPGQGVGGYTF.

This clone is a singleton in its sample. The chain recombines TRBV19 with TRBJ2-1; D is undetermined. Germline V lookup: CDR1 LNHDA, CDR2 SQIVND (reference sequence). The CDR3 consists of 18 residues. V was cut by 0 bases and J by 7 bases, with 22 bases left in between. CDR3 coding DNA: TGTGCCAGTAGTATAGATTCCCCCGGAGTCCTGAGCAGGAATGAGCAGTTCTTC. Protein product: CASSIDSPGVLSRNEQFF.

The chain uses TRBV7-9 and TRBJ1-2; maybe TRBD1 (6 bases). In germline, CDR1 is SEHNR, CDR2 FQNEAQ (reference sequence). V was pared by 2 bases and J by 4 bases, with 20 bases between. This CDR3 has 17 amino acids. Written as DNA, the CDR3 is TGTGCCAGCAGCTTACCCTCCCCCGGGACACCTGTCTATGGCTACACCTTC. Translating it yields CASSLPSPGTPVYGYTF.

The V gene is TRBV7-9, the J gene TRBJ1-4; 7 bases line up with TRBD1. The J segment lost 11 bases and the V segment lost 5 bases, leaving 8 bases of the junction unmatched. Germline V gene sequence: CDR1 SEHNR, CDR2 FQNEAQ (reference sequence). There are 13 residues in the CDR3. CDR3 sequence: CASSRYTGQKLFF. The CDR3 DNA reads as TGTGCCAGCAGCAGATATACGGGACAGAAACTGTTTTTT.

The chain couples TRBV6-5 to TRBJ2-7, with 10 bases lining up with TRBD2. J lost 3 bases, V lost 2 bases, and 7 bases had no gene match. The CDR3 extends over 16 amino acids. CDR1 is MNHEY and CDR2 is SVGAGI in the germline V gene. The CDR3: CASSYRGTSDIYEQYF. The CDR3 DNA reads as TGTGCCAGCAGTTACCGTGGGACTAGCGATATCTACGAGCAGTACTTC.

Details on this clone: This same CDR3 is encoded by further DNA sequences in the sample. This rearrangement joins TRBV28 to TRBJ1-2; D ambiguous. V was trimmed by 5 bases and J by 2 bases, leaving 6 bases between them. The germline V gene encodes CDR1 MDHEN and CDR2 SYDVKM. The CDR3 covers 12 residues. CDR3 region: CASSSGNYGYTF. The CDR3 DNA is TGTGCCAGCAGTAGTGGGAACTATGGCTACACCTTC.

The CDR3 spells CASSPGHSSYGYTF. The CDR3 bases are TGTGCCAGCAGCCCGGGACACTCGTCCTATGGCTACACCTTC. The gene calls are TRBV5-6 and TRBJ1-2; a possible D gene is TRBD1 (6 bases). V lost 4 bases and J 4 bases, leaving 14 bases between the germline ends. This CDR3 is 14 amino acids long. Germline lookup yields CDR1 SGHDT and CDR2 YYEEEE. The variable domain in full, with the rest retrieved from reference TRBV5-6 and TRBJ1-2, is DAGVTQSPTHLIKTRGQQVTLRCSPKSGHDTVSWYQQALGQGPQFIFQYYEEEERQRGNFPDRFSGHQFPNYSSELNVNALLLGDSALYLCASSPGHSSYGYTFGSGTRLTVV.